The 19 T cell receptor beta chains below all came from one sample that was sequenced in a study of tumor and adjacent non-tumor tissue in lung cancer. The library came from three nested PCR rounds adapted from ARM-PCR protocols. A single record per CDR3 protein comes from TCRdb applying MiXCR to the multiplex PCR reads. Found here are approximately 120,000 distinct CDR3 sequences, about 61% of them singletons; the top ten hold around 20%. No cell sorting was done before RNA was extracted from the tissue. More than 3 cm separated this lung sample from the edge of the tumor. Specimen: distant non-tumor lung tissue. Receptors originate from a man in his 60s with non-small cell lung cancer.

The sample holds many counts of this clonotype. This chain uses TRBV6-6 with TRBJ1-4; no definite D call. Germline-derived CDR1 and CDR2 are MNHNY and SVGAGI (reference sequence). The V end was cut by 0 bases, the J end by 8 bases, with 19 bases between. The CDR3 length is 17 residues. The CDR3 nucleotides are TGTGCCAGCAGTTACTCGGTGGGTGGAGGAGTTGGAGAAAAACTGTTTTTT. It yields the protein CASSYSVGGGVGEKLFF.

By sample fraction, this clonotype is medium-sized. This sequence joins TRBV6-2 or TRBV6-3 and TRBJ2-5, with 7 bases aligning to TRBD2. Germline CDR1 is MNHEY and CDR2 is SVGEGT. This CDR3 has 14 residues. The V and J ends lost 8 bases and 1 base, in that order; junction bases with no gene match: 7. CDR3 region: CASGLAGSQETQYF. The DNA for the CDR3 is TGTGCCAGCGGCTTAGCGGGCAGCCAAGAGACCCAGTACTTC.

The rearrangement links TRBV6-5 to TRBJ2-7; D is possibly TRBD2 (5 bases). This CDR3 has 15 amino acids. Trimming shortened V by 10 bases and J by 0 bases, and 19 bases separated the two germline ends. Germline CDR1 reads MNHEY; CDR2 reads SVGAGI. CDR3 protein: CANTRQSGDSYEQYF. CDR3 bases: TGTGCCAACACTCGTCAGAGCGGCGACTCCTACGAGCAGTACTTC.

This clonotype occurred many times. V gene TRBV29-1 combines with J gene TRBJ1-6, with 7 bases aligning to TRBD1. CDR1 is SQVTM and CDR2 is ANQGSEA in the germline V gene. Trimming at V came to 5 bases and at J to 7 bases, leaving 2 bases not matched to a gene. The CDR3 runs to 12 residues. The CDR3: CSVRDSNSPLHF. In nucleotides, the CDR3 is TGCAGCGTTCGGGACAGCAATTCACCCCTCCACTTT.

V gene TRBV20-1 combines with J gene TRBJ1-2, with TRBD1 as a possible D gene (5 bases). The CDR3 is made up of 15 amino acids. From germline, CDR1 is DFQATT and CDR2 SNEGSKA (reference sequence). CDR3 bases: TGCAATGTTAGAGTTACTGTCGGGGGAGAGGGTGGCTACACCTTC. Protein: CNVRVTVGGEGGYTF.

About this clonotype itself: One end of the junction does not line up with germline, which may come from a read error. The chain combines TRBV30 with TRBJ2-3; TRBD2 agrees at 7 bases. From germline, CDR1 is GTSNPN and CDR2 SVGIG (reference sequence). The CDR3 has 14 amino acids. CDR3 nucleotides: TGTGGCTGGAGTGTACGAGCGGGACGGGATACGCAGTATTTT. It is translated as CGWSVRAGRDTQYF. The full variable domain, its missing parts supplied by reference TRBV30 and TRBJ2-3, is SQTIHQWPATLVQPVGSPLSLECTVEGTSNPNLYWYRQAAGRGLQLLFYSVGIGQISSEVPQNLSASRPQDRQFILSSKKLLLSDSGFYLCGWSVRAGRDTQYFGPGTRLTVL.

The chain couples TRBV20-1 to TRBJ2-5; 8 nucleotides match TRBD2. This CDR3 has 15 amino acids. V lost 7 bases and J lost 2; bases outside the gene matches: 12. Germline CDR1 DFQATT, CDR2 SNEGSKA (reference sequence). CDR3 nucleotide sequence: TGCAGTGTTTGGCCCCTAGCGGGTGGGCAAGAGACCCAGTACTTC. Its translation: CSVWPLAGGQETQYF.

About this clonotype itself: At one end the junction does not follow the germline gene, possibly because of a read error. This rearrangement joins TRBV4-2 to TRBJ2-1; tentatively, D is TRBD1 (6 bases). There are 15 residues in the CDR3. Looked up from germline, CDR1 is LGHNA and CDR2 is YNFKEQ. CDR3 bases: TGTGCTAGCAGCTTGTTTCGGACCACAGGGAATGAGCAGTCCTTC. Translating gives CASSLFRTTGNEQSF.

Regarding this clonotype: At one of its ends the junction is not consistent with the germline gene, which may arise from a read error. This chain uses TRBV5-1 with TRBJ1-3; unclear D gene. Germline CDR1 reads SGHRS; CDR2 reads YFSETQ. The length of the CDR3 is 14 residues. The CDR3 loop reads CASSLAGSGNTVYF. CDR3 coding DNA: TGCGCCAGCAGCTTGGCAGGCTCTGGAAACACCGTATATTTT.

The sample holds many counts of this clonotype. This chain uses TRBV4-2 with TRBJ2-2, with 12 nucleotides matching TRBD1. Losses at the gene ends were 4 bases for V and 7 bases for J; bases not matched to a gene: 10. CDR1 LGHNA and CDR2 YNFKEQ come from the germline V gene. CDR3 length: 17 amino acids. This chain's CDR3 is CASSREGTGGAVGELFF. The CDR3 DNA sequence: TGTGCCAGCAGCCGGGAAGGGACAGGGGGCGCGGTCGGGGAGCTGTTTTTT.

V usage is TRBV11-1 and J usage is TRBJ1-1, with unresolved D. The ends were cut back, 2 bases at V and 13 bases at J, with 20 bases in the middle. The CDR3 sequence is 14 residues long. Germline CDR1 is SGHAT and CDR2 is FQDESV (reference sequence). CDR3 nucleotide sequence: TGTGCCAGCAGCTTATTGGCGGGCGAGACTAAAGATTTCTTT. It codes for CASSLLAGETKDFF. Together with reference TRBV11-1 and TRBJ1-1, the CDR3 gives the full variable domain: EAEVAQSPRYKITEKSQAVAFWCDPISGHATLYWYRQILGQGPELLVQFQDESVVDDSQLPKDRFSAERLKGVDSTLKIQPAELGDSAMYLCASSLLAGETKDFFGQGTRLTVV.

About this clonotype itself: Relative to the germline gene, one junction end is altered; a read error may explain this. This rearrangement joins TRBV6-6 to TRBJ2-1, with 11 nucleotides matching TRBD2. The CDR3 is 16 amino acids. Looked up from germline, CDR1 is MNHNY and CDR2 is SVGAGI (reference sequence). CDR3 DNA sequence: TGTGCCAGCAGGGGGACTAGCGGTAGTTCCTACAATGGGCAGTTCTTC. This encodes CASRGTSGSSYNGQFF.

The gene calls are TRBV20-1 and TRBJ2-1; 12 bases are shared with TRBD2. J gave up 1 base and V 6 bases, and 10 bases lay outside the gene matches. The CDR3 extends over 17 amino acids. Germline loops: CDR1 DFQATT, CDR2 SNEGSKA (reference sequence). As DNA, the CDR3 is TGCAGTGCCAAACCGAGACTAGCGGGAGAATCCTACAATGAGCAGTTCTTC. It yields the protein CSAKPRLAGESYNEQFF.

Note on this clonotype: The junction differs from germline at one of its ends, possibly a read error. The CDR3 DNA reads TGCTGCGTACAGAGGGCGAACACCGGGGAGCTGTTTTTT. Protein: CCVQRANTGELFF. The chain employs TRBV29-1 and TRBJ2-2, with a tentative D call TRBD2 (5 bases). CDR3 length: 13 residues. Germline V gene data show CDR1 as SQVTM and CDR2 as ANQGSEA.

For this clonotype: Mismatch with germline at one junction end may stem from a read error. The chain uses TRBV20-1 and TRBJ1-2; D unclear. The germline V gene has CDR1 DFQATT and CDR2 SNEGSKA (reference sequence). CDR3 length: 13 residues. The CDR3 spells CSARGPGGYVYTF. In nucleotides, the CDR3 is TGCAGTGCTAGAGGTCCGGGAGGCTATGTCTACACCTTC.

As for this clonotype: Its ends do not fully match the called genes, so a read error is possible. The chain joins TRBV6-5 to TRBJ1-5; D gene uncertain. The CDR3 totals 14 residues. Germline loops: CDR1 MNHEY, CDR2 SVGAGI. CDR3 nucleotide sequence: TGTGCTAGCAGACCTATAATGAGCAATCAGCCCCAGCATTTT. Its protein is CASRPIMSNQPQHF.

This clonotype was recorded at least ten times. The CDR3 reads CASRDRGKEETQYF. DNA for the CDR3: TGTGCCAGCAGGGACAGGGGGAAAGAAGAGACCCAGTACTTC. The rearrangement uses TRBV6-1 and TRBJ2-5; 10 nucleotides match TRBD1. The CDR3 has 14 residues. V was pared by 6 bases and J by 3 bases, with 4 bases of the junction left unmatched. Per germline, CDR1 MNHNS and CDR2 SASEGT.

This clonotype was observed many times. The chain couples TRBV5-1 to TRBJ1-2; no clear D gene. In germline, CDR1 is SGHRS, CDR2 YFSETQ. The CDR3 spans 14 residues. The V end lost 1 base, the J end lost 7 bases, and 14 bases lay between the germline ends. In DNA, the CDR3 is TGCGCCAGCAGCTTGTTGCTGTCGGCCGGTGGCTACACCTTC. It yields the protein CASSLLLSAGGYTF.

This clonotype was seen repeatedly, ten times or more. CDR3 bases: TGTGCCAGCAGGGGACAGGGAATTGAGACCCAGTACTTC. This codes for CASRGQGIETQYF. This rearrangement joins TRBV6-5 to TRBJ2-5; 9 bases line up with TRBD1. The CDR3 has 13 amino acids. Trimming took 6 bases from V and 5 from J; bases not matched to a gene: 4. Per germline, CDR1 MNHEY and CDR2 SVGAGI.